The 18 T cell receptor beta chains below were found in one sample sequenced in a study of blood T cell repertoires in COVID-19. Data came from immunoSEQ multiplex PCR; TCRdb stores just in-frame clones and leaves some out. The sample comprises around 250,000 clones, around 83% of which are singletons, and 1.5% rests with the top ten. Material: peripheral blood. The origin of the receptors is a woman between 40 and 55 years old who had recovered from COVID-19.

The rearrangement joins TRBV29-1 to TRBJ2-3, with D possibly TRBD1 on 5 matching bases. CDR1 and CDR2 (germline): SQVTM, ANQGSEA. The CDR3 consists of 13 residues. CDR3 coding DNA: TGCAGTGGTTCGAGGACAAATCTGGATACGCAGTATTTT. Translation gives CSGSRTNLDTQYF.

The V and J genes are TRBV7-9 and TRBJ1-5; 8 bases map to TRBD1. The CDR3 is 14 residues long. Losses at the gene ends were 5 bases for V and 6 bases for J; bases not matched to a gene: 6. From germline, CDR1 is SEHNR and CDR2 FQNEAQ (reference sequence). CDR3 DNA: TGTGCCAGCAGCCCAGGGGGCGGGTTTCAGCCCCAGCATTTT. Amino acid sequence: CASSPGGGFQPQHF.

The chain recombines TRBV30 with TRBJ1-6; 7 bases fit TRBD1. J gave up 8 bases and V 1 base, and 2 bases lay outside the gene matches. The CDR3 runs to 13 residues. Germline CDR1 GTSNPN, CDR2 SVGIG (reference sequence). The CDR3 sequence is CAWSGQGYSPLHF. The CDR3 bases are TGTGCCTGGAGTGGACAGGGATATTCACCCCTCCACTTT.

This sequence joins TRBV2 and TRBJ1-4; no firm D call. Germline V gene lookup returns CDR1 SNHLY and CDR2 FYNNEI. The CDR3 loop spans 13 amino acids. V was clipped by 6 bases and J by 6 bases, with 11 bases between them. CDR3 protein: CASSQTRDEKLFF. DNA for the CDR3: TGTGCCAGCAGCCAGACTCGGGATGAAAAACTGTTTTTT.

This chain uses TRBV30 with TRBJ2-1; TRBD2 matches 9 bases. The V gene end was trimmed by 4 bases and the J gene end by 7 bases; junction bases not matched to a gene: 8. Germline loops: CDR1 GTSNPN, CDR2 SVGIG (reference sequence). CDR3 length: 14 amino acids. CDR3: CAWNGGGDWNEQFF. Here the CDR3 DNA reads TGTGCCTGGAACGGCGGGGGGGACTGGAATGAGCAGTTCTTC.

CDR3 loop: CATSRRLAGGGDTQYF. In nucleotides, the CDR3 is TGTGCCACCAGCCGACGACTAGCGGGGGGGGGAGATACGCAGTATTTT. The rearrangement uses TRBV15 and TRBJ2-3, with 14 positions matching TRBD2. Germline values: CDR1 LNHNV, CDR2 YYDKDF (reference sequence). The CDR3 contains 16 residues. V was clipped by 5 bases and J by 5 bases; unmatched bases: 6.

The CDR3 DNA sequence: TGTGCCAGCAGCGGGTACAGCTCCTACGAGCAGTACTTC. Amino acid sequence: CASSGYSSYEQYF. The chain employs TRBV7-2 and TRBJ2-7; D gene ambiguous. Germline V lookup: CDR1 SGHTA, CDR2 FQGNSA. Between the trimmed V and J ends, which lost 5 bases and 0 bases, there was a span of 8 bases. This CDR3 has 13 amino acids. Looking up the rest from reference TRBV7-2 and TRBJ2-7 gives the full variable domain: GAGVSQSPSNKVTEKGKDVELRCDPISGHTALYWYRQSLGQGLEFLIYFQGNSAPDKSGLPSDRFSAERTGGSVSTLTIQRTQQEDSAVYLCASSGYSSYEQYFGPGTRLTVT.

The gene calls are TRBV29-1 and TRBJ2-1, with TRBD2 matching 9 bases. The germline gives CDR1 SQVTM, CDR2 ANQGSEA. CDR3 length: 16 residues. Trimming removed 1 base from V and 3 bases from J; junction bases left unmatched: 7. Here the CDR3 reads CSVEGGASGDYNEQFF. The CDR3 region has the DNA TGCAGCGTTGAAGGGGGGGCTAGCGGGGACTACAATGAGCAGTTCTTC.

The rearrangement uses TRBV6-5 and TRBJ1-4; the match to TRBD1 covers 10 bases. Germline CDR1 is MNHEY and CDR2 is SVGAGI. CDR3 size: 15 residues. V lost 3 bases, J lost 8 bases, and 6 bases stayed unmatched. The CDR3 spells CASSYGTGEMEKLFF. Written as DNA, the CDR3 is TGTGCCAGCAGTTATGGGACAGGGGAGATGGAAAAACTGTTTTTT.

The table lists this clone with a count of one. The chain has TRBV2 and TRBJ1-4; perhaps TRBD1 as D (6 bases). Trimming removed 8 bases from V and 1 base from J, with 8 bases in between. The CDR3 extends over 13 amino acids. CDR1 and CDR2 (germline): SNHLY, FYNNEI. The CDR3 DNA is TGTGCCAGCGGACAGCAAACTAATGAAAAACTGTTTTTT. The encoded protein is CASGQQTNEKLFF.

V gene TRBV11-2 combines with J gene TRBJ2-2; TRBD1 is a possible D gene (6 bases). The V end lost 1 base, the J end lost 5 bases, and 11 bases lay between the germline ends. Per the germline V gene, CDR1 is SGHAT and CDR2 is FQNNGV. The CDR3 covers 15 residues. The CDR3 loop reads CASSLVQGWTGELFF. The CDR3 DNA sequence: TGTGCCAGCAGCTTAGTCCAGGGGTGGACCGGGGAGCTGTTTTTT.

V usage is TRBV10-3 and J usage is TRBJ2-7, with D possibly matching TRBD1 (6 bases). The CDR3 is made up of 13 amino acids. V was cut by 4 bases and J by 1 base, with 8 bases left in between. Germline V gene sequence: CDR1 ENHRY, CDR2 SYGVKD. The DNA of the CDR3 is TGTGCCATCAGTGTAGGGGGTTCCTACGAGCAGTACTTC. It encodes CAISVGGSYEQYF.

This sequence joins TRBV3-1 (or the pseudogene TRBV3-2) and TRBJ2-1; 10 bases are shared with TRBD1. The V segment lost 4 bases and the J segment 9 bases; nucleotides outside the gene matches: 0. The CDR3 runs to 12 residues. Germline-derived CDR1 and CDR2 are LGHDT and YNNKEL (reference sequence). The CDR3 region has the DNA TGTGCCAGCAGCCGGGACAGGGGTGAGCAGTTCTTC. Protein product: CASSRDRGEQFF.

The V gene is TRBV9, the J gene TRBJ2-7, with 12 bases that match TRBD1. The CDR3 has 18 residues. V gave up 1 base and J gave up 5 bases; unmatched junction bases: 13. Germline loops: CDR1 SGDLS, CDR2 YYNGEE. The CDR3 loop is CASSVRGGGQGAIDEQYF. CDR3 nucleotide sequence: TGTGCCAGCAGCGTAAGGGGTGGGGGACAGGGGGCAATCGACGAGCAGTACTTC.

This sequence joins TRBV2 and TRBJ2-1, with 8 bases lining up with TRBD2. In germline, CDR1 is SNHLY, CDR2 FYNNEI. V dropped 7 bases and J dropped 0; count of bases not matched to a gene: 8. The CDR3 covers 16 residues. CDR3 nucleotide sequence: TGTGCCAGCACCCTCGAGCGGGGGAGCTCCTACAATGAGCAGTTCTTC. This translates into CASTLERGSSYNEQFF.

The rearrangement links TRBV30 to TRBJ1-6; D gene unclear. Germline V gene sequence: CDR1 GTSNPN, CDR2 SVGIG (reference sequence). CDR3 length: 11 amino acids. V was cut by 1 base and J by 10 bases, with 5 bases left in between. The CDR3, as DNA: TGTGCCTGGAGTGCTTTATCACCCCTCCACTTT. Translation: CAWSALSPLHF.

V gene TRBV7-9 combines with J gene TRBJ2-1; TRBD1 aligns across 8 bases. Germline assignment: CDR1 SEHNR and CDR2 FQNEAQ (reference sequence). V was pared by 4 bases and J by 6 bases, with 8 bases of the junction left unmatched. The CDR3 runs 15 residues. CDR3 sequence: CASSSRDRSFNEQFF. The CDR3 DNA sequence: TGTGCCAGCAGCTCCCGGGACAGGTCTTTCAATGAGCAGTTCTTC.

This rearrangement joins TRBV19 to TRBJ1-2; D not resolved. Germline CDR1 is LNHDA and CDR2 is SQIVND (reference sequence). The CDR3 extends over 15 amino acids. V lost 6 bases to trimming and J lost 0 bases, with 14 bases between them. The CDR3 DNA sequence: TGTGCCAGTAGCCAAAACAGTCCGCCTAACTATGGCTACACCTTC. It translates to CASSQNSPPNYGYTF.